These 21 T cell receptor beta chains were all obtained from the same sample, sequenced in a study of patients and donors after allogeneic stem cell transplantation. Each CDR3 protein gets one entry after TCRdb re-called the RT-PCR reads with MiXCR. This sample carries tens of thousands of distinct CDR3 sequences, 26% of them seen once, and the ten largest clones take about a quarter. Sequencing was performed on blood, either unsorted or a sorted T cell fraction (not recorded which). The receptors come from a human donor who was either an allogeneic HSCT recipient or a stem cell or donor lymphocyte infusion donor (not recorded which). It is not recorded whose cells these are; they may come from a transplant donor.

This clonotype appeared a few times. This chain links TRBV20-1 with TRBJ1-4; D is unresolved. Germline values: CDR1 DFQATT, CDR2 SNEGSKA (reference sequence). This CDR3 is 13 amino acids long. V lost 5 bases and J 5 bases, leaving 12 bases between the germline ends. CDR3 protein: CSAEQRVNEKLFF. Written as DNA, the CDR3 is TGCAGTGCTGAACAGAGGGTGAATGAAAAACTGTTTTTT.

This clonotype was observed a handful of times. The chain recombines TRBV6-2 or TRBV6-3 with TRBJ2-6; possible D gene TRBD2, 6 bases. CDR3 length: 15 residues. The V gene lost 4 bases and the J gene lost 2 bases, with 9 bases spanning the gap. Germline CDR1 MNHEY, CDR2 SVGEGT. CDR3 residues: CASSWEVTGANVLTF. CDR3 coding DNA: TGTGCCAGCAGTTGGGAGGTAACTGGGGCCAACGTCCTGACTTTC.

This clonotype was detected ten times or more. V and J are TRBV29-1 and TRBJ1-1, with TRBD1 as a possible D gene (6 bases). V lost 0 bases, J lost 0 bases, and 17 bases lay in between. The germline gives CDR1 SQVTM, CDR2 ANQGSEA. The CDR3 has 17 amino acids. The CDR3 protein is CSVEDRSDRPMNTEAFF. As DNA, the CDR3 is TGCAGCGTTGAAGATCGGAGCGACAGGCCTATGAACACTGAAGCTTTCTTT. The whole variable domain, filled in from reference TRBV29-1 and TRBJ1-1, reads SAVISQKPSRDICQRGTSLTIQCQVDSQVTMMFWYRQQPGQSLTLIATANQGSEATYESGFVIDKFPISRPNLTFSTLTVSNMSPEDSSIYLCSVEDRSDRPMNTEAFFGQGTRLTVV.

The CDR3 nucleotides read TGTGCCAGCAGCTTCCTCGGACCGCCGGGACTAGCCGACTACGAGCAGTACTTC. It encodes CASSFLGPPGLADYEQYF. The V call is TRBV5-5, the J call TRBJ2-7; 9 nucleotides line up with TRBD2. Germline assignment: CDR1 SGHKS and CDR2 YYEKEE (reference sequence). This CDR3 is 18 amino acids long. Trimming took 2 bases from V and 3 from J; bases not matched to a gene: 15.

In its sample, this clonotype was seen a few times. V gene TRBV5-1 combines with J gene TRBJ2-7, with 11 nucleotides matching TRBD2. Germline trimming cut 1 base from V and 3 bases from J; bases unmatched to any gene: 6. CDR3 length: 16 amino acids. Germline V gene sequence: CDR1 SGHRS, CDR2 YFSETQ. The CDR3 spells CASSLNLLAGGYEQYF. As DNA, the CDR3 is TGCGCCAGCAGCTTGAACCTCCTAGCGGGAGGCTACGAGCAGTACTTC.

This clonotype was counted only a few times. This chain connects TRBV12-3 or TRBV12-4 to TRBJ1-5; D is uncertain. The CDR3 is 14 amino acids. V was cut by 1 base and J by 3 bases, with 7 bases left in between. This CDR3 reads CASSLEWFNQPQHF. The CDR3 DNA is TGTGCCAGCAGTTTAGAGTGGTTCAATCAGCCCCAGCATTTT.

This clonotype was seen repeatedly, ten times or more. The rearrangement joins TRBV4-3 to TRBJ1-1; the D is unclear. The CDR3 consists of 13 residues. CDR1 is LGHNA and CDR2 is YSLEER in the germline V gene. V shed 3 bases and J shed 2 bases, with 7 bases lying between them. CDR3 sequence reads: CASSQYTNTEAFF. The CDR3 DNA reads TGCGCCAGCAGCCAGTATACAAACACTGAAGCTTTCTTT.

The chain has TRBV7-2 and TRBJ2-2; 16 bases map to TRBD2. This CDR3 is 18 amino acids long. After removal of 7 bases from V and 6 bases from J, the junction contained 11 bases not matched to a gene. The germline gives CDR1 SGHTA, CDR2 FQGNSA. CDR3 in DNA: TGTGCCAGCAACGACCCGGGACTAGCGGGAGGGTTCGCCGGGGAGCTGTTTTTT. Translation gives CASNDPGLAGGFAGELFF.

V usage is TRBV2 and J usage is TRBJ1-5, with D possibly matching TRBD1 (5 bases). V lost 6 bases to trimming and J lost 0 bases, with 9 bases between them. This CDR3 spans 14 amino acids. CDR1 SNHLY and CDR2 FYNNEI come from the germline V gene. The chain's CDR3 is CASSDSYSNQPQHF. CDR3 sequence (DNA): TGTGCCAGCAGCGACAGTTATAGCAATCAGCCCCAGCATTTT.

The gene calls are TRBV5-1 and TRBJ2-2; D gene uncertain. Trimming took off 4 bases at V and 1 base at J, with 11 bases between the two ends. Per the germline V gene, CDR1 is SGHRS and CDR2 is YFSETQ. CDR3 size: 15 residues. The CDR3 protein is CASSILALNTGELFF. The DNA of the CDR3 is TGCGCCAGCAGCATTTTAGCCCTGAACACCGGGGAGCTGTTTTTT.

This chain links TRBV4-1 with TRBJ2-1; D possibly corresponds to TRBD2 (5 bases). The CDR3 extends over 16 amino acids. Trimming took 1 base from V and 6 from J, leaving 16 bases between them. From germline, CDR1 is MGHRA and CDR2 YSYEKL. CDR3 sequence: CASSQVGLAGFNEQFF. The CDR3, as DNA: TGCGCCAGCAGCCAAGTTGGCCTGGCGGGTTTCAATGAGCAGTTCTTC.

The rearrangement uses TRBV7-2 and TRBJ2-5; 9 nucleotides match TRBD2. The V and J ends lost 3 bases and 4 bases, in that order; junction bases with no gene match: 9. Germline-derived CDR1 and CDR2 are SGHTA and FQGNSA. The CDR3 has 16 residues. The CDR3 sequence: CASSFRVSGSLETQYF. Here the CDR3 DNA reads TGTGCCAGCAGCTTTAGAGTTAGCGGGAGTTTAGAGACCCAGTACTTC.

This clonotype was picked up a small number of times. The chain employs TRBV5-1 and TRBJ2-2; D remains ambiguous. This CDR3 spans 12 amino acids. CDR1 is SGHRS and CDR2 is YFSETQ in the germline V gene. Trimming shortened V by 4 bases and J by 2 bases, and 3 bases separated the two germline ends. This CDR3 reads CASSPNTGELFF. CDR3 sequence (DNA): TGCGCCAGCAGCCCTAACACCGGGGAGCTGTTTTTT.

CDR3 nucleotide sequence: TGCAGTCTTGAGGAGGGTCCAGATACGCAGTATTTT. Its protein product is CSLEEGPDTQYF. The chain carries TRBV29-1 and TRBJ2-3; weak D call: TRBD2 (6 bases). CDR1 is SQVTM and CDR2 is ANQGSEA in the germline V gene. The CDR3 runs 12 residues.

This clonotype was observed a few times. The chain links TRBV5-1 to TRBJ1-5, with D perhaps TRBD1 (6 bases). The CDR3 has 14 residues. V was cut by 4 bases and J by 5 bases, with 13 bases left in between. Germline V lookup: CDR1 SGHRS, CDR2 YFSETQ. In DNA form, the CDR3 reads TGCGCCAGCAGCCGTACAGGGCGTGATCAGCCCCAGCATTTT. Translation: CASSRTGRDQPQHF.

This sequence joins TRBV7-8 and TRBJ1-1; D might be TRBD1 (5 bases). Germline values: CDR1 SGHVS, CDR2 FQNEAQ. This CDR3 region has 13 residues. Trimming cost V 3 bases and J 5 bases, with 10 bases left between them. CDR3 sequence (DNA): TGTGCCAGCAGCTTTATGGGGGGTACTGAAGCTTTCTTT. Its protein product is CASSFMGGTEAFF.

CDR3 loop: CASSLRLQGYTGELFF. CDR3 nucleotides: TGTGCCAGCAGCTTAAGGCTACAGGGGTACACCGGGGAGCTGTTTTTT. J is TRBJ2-2 and V is TRBV11-2, with 7 bases identical to TRBD1. V shed 2 bases and J 3 bases; nucleotides not matched to a gene: 6. Germline V gives CDR1 SGHAT, CDR2 FQNNGV. The CDR3 contains 16 residues.

The chain joins TRBV7-2 to TRBJ1-2; 7 nucleotides line up with TRBD1. The CDR3 sequence is 12 residues long. The germline V gene encodes CDR1 SGHTA and CDR2 FQGNSA. The J segment lost 4 bases and the V segment lost 4 bases, leaving 0 bases of the junction unmatched. CDR3 bases: TGTGCCAGCAGCTGGGACAGCTATGGCTACACCTTC. Translated: CASSWDSYGYTF. Together with reference TRBV7-2 and TRBJ1-2, the CDR3 gives the full variable domain: GAGVSQSPSNKVTEKGKDVELRCDPISGHTALYWYRQSLGQGLEFLIYFQGNSAPDKSGLPSDRFSAERTGGSVSTLTIQRTQQEDSAVYLCASSWDSYGYTFGSGTRLTVV.

CDR3 sequence reads: CASSQGPSSGSYNEQFF. As DNA, the CDR3 is TGTGCCAGCAGCCAGGGACCCTCTAGCGGATCTTACAATGAGCAGTTCTTC. This chain uses TRBV3-1 with TRBJ2-1, with TRBD2 matching over 7 bases. Germline loops: CDR1 LGHDT, CDR2 YNNKEL (reference sequence). V lost 3 bases and J lost 4; bases outside the gene matches: 12. CDR3 length: 17 residues.

The sample holds many counts of this clonotype. The J gene is TRBJ1-1, the V gene TRBV5-1; no firm D call. Trimming took 4 bases from V and 9 from J, leaving 13 bases between them. Germline V CDR1 and CDR2: SGHRS, YFSETQ. CDR3 length equals 12 residues. The CDR3 sequence: CASSPFGAQAFF. The DNA for the CDR3 is TGCGCCAGCAGCCCCTTCGGAGCCCAAGCTTTCTTT.

In its sample, this clonotype was seen a few times. The V call is TRBV19, the J call TRBJ1-1, with D possibly TRBD1 on 6 matching bases. The CDR3 spans 11 residues. Trimming took off 3 bases at V and 8 bases at J, with 7 bases between the two ends. Germline CDR1 is LNHDA and CDR2 is SQIVND (reference sequence). The CDR3 is CASSMGTEAFF. In DNA, the CDR3 is TGTGCCAGTAGTATGGGGACAGAAGCTTTCTTT.